This T cell receptor beta chain is from a study of cytomegalovirus exposure and HLA in healthy donors. Study-wide context: Earlier, 100 million to 130 million unique TCR beta sequences were recovered from roughly 200 million T cells by an analysis.

CDR1 and CDR2 (germline): GTSNPN, SVGIG (reference sequence). V was pared by 8 bases and J by 0 bases, with 10 bases between. The CDR3 is 12 amino acids. The primer mix had 60 Vbeta and 13 Jbeta primers. Produced via immunoSEQ multiplex PCR; TCRdb's table is partial and in-frame only. The sample has about 79,000 clones; roughly 72% are singletons. This clonotype was sampled from a man aged 40-50 years in good health and CMV-seropositive. Source material: PBMCs. The J gene is TRBJ1-2, the V gene TRBV30; D remains ambiguous. CDR3 loop: CAGQLANYGYTF. The CDR3 DNA sequence: TGTGCCGGTCAACTAGCTAACTATGGCTACACCTTC.